This T cell receptor beta chain was documented in a study of cytomegalovirus exposure and HLA in healthy donors. The CDR3 spans 14 residues. With V trimmed by 10 bases and J by 11 bases, 10 bases remained unmatched. The germline V gene encodes CDR1 SGHRS and CDR2 YFSETQ. This clone has more than one count but fewer than ten. The primer mix had 60 Vbeta and 13 Jbeta primers. Profiling relied on immunoSEQ multiplex PCR, and the TCRdb table lists in-frame clones only, not all of them. The table records some 170,000 clones, 77% of them present only once. The TCR was taken from a woman aged 55-69 years in good health and CMV-seropositive. Sequencing input: PBMCs. This chain uses TRBV5-1 with TRBJ1-6; 12 nucleotides align to TRBD1. The CDR3: CASSTGTGGTPLHF. The CDR3 coding sequence is TGCGCCTCCTCCACCGGGACAGGGGGCACACCCCTCCACTTT.